This T cell receptor (beta chain) stems from a study of blood T cell repertoires in COVID-19. The wider study: Samples of COVID-19 (acute and convalescent) were obtained from the United States, Italy and Spain.

This CDR3 has 13 residues. V lost 0 bases and J 8 bases, leaving 9 bases between the germline ends. Per the germline V gene, CDR1 is MRHNA and CDR2 is SNTAGT. The cohort comprised adults aged about 18 to 100 years residing in approximately 25 US areas. Participant-reported clinical history was the basis for cohort assignment. Original data processing: Amplified reference gene primers provided the basis for estimating nucleated cell counts. Profiled with immunoSEQ multiplex PCR; TCRdb holds only in-frame clones, not every one. V and J calls plus clone size are reproduced from that table; the DNA served to infer D and trimming. The table has some 200,000 clones, approximately 88% seen once; the top ten hold 10% to 13%.

The sample was PBMCs or T cells enriched from blood (not recorded which). This chain joins TRBV6-4 and TRBJ2-3; the D is unclear. This TCR came from a man aged 18 to 29 with acute COVID-19. CDR3 nucleotides: TGTGCCAGCAGTGACTCGATGAGTACTACGCAGTATTTT. Residues: CASSDSMSTTQYF.